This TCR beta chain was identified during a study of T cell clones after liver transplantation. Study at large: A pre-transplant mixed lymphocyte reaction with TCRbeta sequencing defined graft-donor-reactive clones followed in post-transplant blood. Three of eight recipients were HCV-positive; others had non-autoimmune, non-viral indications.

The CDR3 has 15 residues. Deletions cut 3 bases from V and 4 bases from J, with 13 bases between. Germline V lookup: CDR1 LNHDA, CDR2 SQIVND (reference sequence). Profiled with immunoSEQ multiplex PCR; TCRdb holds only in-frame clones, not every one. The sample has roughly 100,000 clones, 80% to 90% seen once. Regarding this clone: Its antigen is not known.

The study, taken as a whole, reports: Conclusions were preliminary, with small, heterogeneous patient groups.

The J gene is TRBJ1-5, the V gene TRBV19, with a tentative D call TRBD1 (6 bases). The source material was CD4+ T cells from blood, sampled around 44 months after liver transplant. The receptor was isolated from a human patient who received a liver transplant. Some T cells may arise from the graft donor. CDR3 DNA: TGTGCCAGTAGTATGTCAGGGGAGAGTAATCAGCCCCAGCATTTT. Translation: CASSMSGESNQPQHF.